These 5 T cell receptor beta chains were all obtained from the same sample, sequenced in a study of T cells in women clearing cervical HPV infection. Some clones are missing from TCRdb's copy, which holds only in-frame ones; the method was immunoSEQ multiplex PCR. This sample's table has about 28,000 clones. The source material was blood buffy coat. All receptors come from a woman between 18 and 75 years old with a cervical HPV16 infection that either progressed to CIN3+ or cleared (not recorded which).

About this clone: The observed sequence ends 3 residues before the CDR3 terminus, with the missing tail filled in from the germline J gene. The rearrangement joins TRBV7-9 to TRBJ2-4; TRBD1 aligns across 8 bases. This CDR3 spans 14 amino acids. Germline CDR1 SEHNR, CDR2 FQNEAQ (reference sequence). This chain's CDR3 is CASSPQTGGEGQYF. CDR3 DNA (partial): TGTGCCAGCAGCCCGCAAACAGGGGGAGAAGGT.

A word on this clone: The missing CDR3 end, 3 residues past where the read stops, is filled in from the germline J gene. The gene calls are TRBV5-1 and TRBJ1-2, with TRBD1 identical over 9 bases. The CDR3 is 14 residues long. Per the germline V gene, CDR1 is SGHRS and CDR2 is YFSETQ. The covered CDR3 bases are TGCGCCAGCAGCTTGGCGGGACAGGGAGGCGGC. It specifies CASSLAGQGGG. The CDR3 reads in full as CASSLAGQGGGYTF.

As to this clone: The CDR3 end is not reached by the read, which stops 3 residues before it; the germline J gene fills it in. This chain uses TRBV5-4 with TRBJ1-2, with 7 positions matching TRBD1. Germline V gene lookup returns CDR1 SGHNT and CDR2 YYREEE (reference sequence). The CDR3 totals 15 residues. J gave up 0 bases and V 2 bases, and 4 bases lay outside the gene matches. Partial CDR3 DNA: TGTGCCAGCAGCTTAATTACAGGGGCTAACTATGGC. Translation: CASSLITGANYG. The full CDR3 protein is CASSLITGANYGYTF.

As regards this clone: The sequenced fragment ends 3 residues before the CDR3 boundary, so the rest is inferred from the germline J gene. The chain has TRBV20-1 and TRBJ2-1; TRBD2 matches 7 bases. From germline, CDR1 is DFQATT and CDR2 SNEGSKA (reference sequence). V dropped 0 bases and J dropped 0; count of bases not matched to a gene: 5. The CDR3 loop spans 16 amino acids. The CDR3 bases that were read are TGCAGTGCTAGAGATCAGCGGGGCCTCTCCTACAATGAG. Protein sequence: CSARDQRGLSYNE. The complete CDR3 reads CSARDQRGLSYNEQFF.

A remark on this clone: The observed sequence ends 3 residues before the CDR3 terminus, with the missing tail filled in from the germline J gene. V gene TRBV20-1 combines with J gene TRBJ1-2; tentatively, D is TRBD1 (6 bases). The CDR3 runs 15 residues. The V end was cut by 6 bases, the J end by 5 bases, with 22 bases between. The V gene's germline CDR1 is DFQATT and CDR2 SNEGSKA (reference sequence). CDR3 bases read: TGCAGTGCGGACCAGGGTCCAGGGGCAGGGTATGGC. Protein product: CSADQGPGAGYG. The complete CDR3 sequence is CSADQGPGAGYGYTF.